These 10 T cell receptor beta chains share one sample of origin, sequenced in a study of cytomegalovirus exposure and HLA in healthy donors. Amplification used 60 Vbeta primers and 13 Jbeta primers. Only in-frame clones appear in the TCRdb table, and some are missing; sequencing was by immunoSEQ multiplex PCR. The table lists about 150,000 clones, over 65% of them singletons, with approximately 4% in the top ten. Sample: PBMCs. The source of these receptors is a woman aged 40-49 years in good health and CMV-seronegative.

This clone was counted between two and nine times. The V call is TRBV30, the J call TRBJ1-2; the D is unclear. V was pared by 2 bases and J by 4 bases, with 14 bases between. Germline V CDR1 and CDR2: GTSNPN, SVGIG (reference sequence). CDR3 length: 14 residues. The CDR3 DNA is TGTGCCTGGAGTCGAGGACTGATCATCTATGGCTACACCTTC. Its translation: CAWSRGLIIYGYTF.

A remark on this clone: A junction boundary mismatches the germline segment, possibly from a read error. The V and J genes are TRBV7-6 and TRBJ2-3, with D maybe TRBD2 (6 bases). Germline assignment: CDR1 SGHVS and CDR2 FNYEAQ. The CDR3 has 17 residues. The CDR3 here is CASSLEVFGGATDTRYF. The CDR3 nucleotides read TGTGCCAGCAGCTTAGAAGTTTTCGGCGGGGCGACAGATACGCGGTATTTT.

With respect to this clone: Relative to the germline gene, one junction end is altered; a read error may explain this. The chain is built from TRBV19 and TRBJ1-1, with D possibly TRBD1 on 6 matching bases. This CDR3 has 14 amino acids. Germline CDR1 and CDR2: LNHDA and SQIVND (reference sequence). For the CDR3, the DNA is TGTGCCAGTACCCCACAGGGTTTGAAAACTGAAGCTTTCTTT. It encodes CASTPQGLKTEAFF.

This sequence joins TRBV5-1 and TRBJ2-7, with a tentative D call TRBD1 (5 bases). The V gene's germline CDR1 is SGHRS and CDR2 YFSETQ. Trimming cost V 2 bases and J 3 bases, with 15 bases left between them. CDR3 length: 15 residues. CDR3 residues: CASSFWAGKDYEQYF. CDR3 nucleotides: TGCGCCAGCAGCTTTTGGGCAGGGAAAGACTACGAGCAGTACTTC.

The chain couples TRBV7-9 to TRBJ2-7, with 7 bases identical to TRBD2. The germline gives CDR1 SEHNR, CDR2 FQNEAQ (reference sequence). There are 13 residues in the CDR3. With V trimmed by 5 bases and J by 5 bases, 6 bases remained unmatched. This CDR3 reads CASSLNRGDEQYF. CDR3 coding DNA: TGTGCCAGCAGCCTTAACCGGGGGGACGAGCAGTACTTC.

The chain couples TRBV19 to TRBJ2-2; D perhaps matches TRBD2 (5 bases). Germline-derived CDR1 and CDR2 are LNHDA and SQIVND (reference sequence). The CDR3 spans 16 residues. Trimming cost V 4 bases and J 3 bases, with 15 bases left between them. In DNA form, the CDR3 reads TGTGCCAGTAGTACCCTGAGCCCTAGCTACACCGGGGAGCTGTTTTTT. Its translation: CASSTLSPSYTGELFF. Full variable domain (missing parts from reference TRBV19 and TRBJ2-2): DGGITQSPKYLFRKEGQNVTLSCEQNLNHDAMYWYRQDPGQGLRLIYYSQIVNDFQKGDIAEGYSVSREKKESFPLTVTSAQKNPTAFYLCASSTLSPSYTGELFFGEGSRLTVL.

This chain connects TRBV2 to TRBJ2-1, with TRBD1 identical over 7 bases. This CDR3 spans 12 amino acids. Germline CDR1 SNHLY, CDR2 FYNNEI. J lost 8 bases, V lost 9 bases, and 7 bases had no gene match. The CDR3 spells CARHRGWHEQFF. Written as DNA, the CDR3 is TGTGCCAGACACAGGGGATGGCATGAGCAGTTCTTC.

The gene calls are TRBV5-1 and TRBJ2-7; D may be TRBD2 (5 bases). CDR1 SGHRS and CDR2 YFSETQ come from the germline V gene. V lost 7 bases, J lost 11 bases, and 16 bases lay in between. CDR3 size: 11 residues. The CDR3 protein is CASSADSLKYF. CDR3 sequence (DNA): TGCGCCAGCTCCGCGGACTCTCTCAAGTACTTC.

The CDR3 loop reads CASSFWQGARGNEKLFF. CDR3 coding DNA: TGTGCCAGCAGCTTCTGGCAGGGGGCTCGGGGTAATGAAAAACTGTTTTTT. The gene calls are TRBV5-8 and TRBJ1-4; 8 bases are shared with TRBD1. The CDR3 sequence is 17 residues long. Germline CDR1 reads SGHTS; CDR2 reads YDEGEE. The V gene end was trimmed by 2 bases and the J gene end by 4 bases; junction bases not matched to a gene: 10.

This chain uses TRBV10-3 with TRBJ1-1; TRBD1 matches 8 bases. The CDR3 covers 13 residues. The V gene's germline CDR1 is ENHRY and CDR2 SYGVKD. Trimming at V came to 9 bases and at J to 0 bases, leaving 3 bases not matched to a gene. The DNA of the CDR3 is TGTGCCATATGGACAGGGTTGAACACTGAAGCTTTCTTT. Its translation: CAIWTGLNTEAFF.